This T cell receptor beta chain was documented in a study of technical replicates of blood from a handful of donors. Data came from immunoSEQ multiplex PCR; TCRdb stores just in-frame clones and leaves some out. Among approximately 79,000 clones, 95% to 98% were seen once, and the ten largest hold roughly 0.33%. V trimming: 5 bases; J trimming: 2 bases; junction bases outside the gene matches: 3. The germline V gene has CDR1 SGHAT and CDR2 FQNNGV. The CDR3 length is 15 residues. The chain recombines TRBV11-2 with TRBJ2-3, with TRBD2 matching over 11 bases. The sample consisted of T cells isolated from PBMCs. This clonotype originated in a human donor in good health. For the CDR3, the DNA is TGTGCCAGCAGCCCACTAGCGGGGGACACAGATACGCAGTATTTT. Its translation is CASSPLAGDTDTQYF.